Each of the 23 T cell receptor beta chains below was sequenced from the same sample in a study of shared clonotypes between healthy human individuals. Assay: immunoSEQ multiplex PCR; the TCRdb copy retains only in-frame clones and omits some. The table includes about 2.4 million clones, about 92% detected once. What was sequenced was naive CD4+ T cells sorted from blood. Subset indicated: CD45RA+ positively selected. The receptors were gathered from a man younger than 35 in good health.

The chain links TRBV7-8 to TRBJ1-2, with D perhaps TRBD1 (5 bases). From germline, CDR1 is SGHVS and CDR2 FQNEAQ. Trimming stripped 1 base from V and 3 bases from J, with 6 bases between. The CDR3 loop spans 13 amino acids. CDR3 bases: TGTGCCAGCAGCTTAGAAGGGGACTATGGCTACACCTTC. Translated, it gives CASSLEGDYGYTF.

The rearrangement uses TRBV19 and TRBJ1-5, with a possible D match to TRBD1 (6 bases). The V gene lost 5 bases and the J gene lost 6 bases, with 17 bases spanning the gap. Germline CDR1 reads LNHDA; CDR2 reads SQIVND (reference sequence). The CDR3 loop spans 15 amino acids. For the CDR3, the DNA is TGTGCCAGTAGTTCCCAAGGGGGGTTTCGTCAGCCCCAGCATTTT. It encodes CASSSQGGFRQPQHF.

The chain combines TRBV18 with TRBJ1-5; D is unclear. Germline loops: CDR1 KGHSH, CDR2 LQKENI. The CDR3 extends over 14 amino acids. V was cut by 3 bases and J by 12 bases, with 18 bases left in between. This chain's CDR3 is CASSPAPQAGNQHF. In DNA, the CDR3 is TGTGCCAGCTCACCGGCTCCCCAGGCGGGGAACCAGCATTTT.

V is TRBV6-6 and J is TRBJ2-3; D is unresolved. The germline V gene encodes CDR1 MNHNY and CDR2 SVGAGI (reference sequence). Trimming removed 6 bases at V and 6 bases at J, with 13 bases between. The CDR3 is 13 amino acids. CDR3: CASRLPQMDTQYF. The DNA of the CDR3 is TGTGCCAGCAGGCTACCGCAAATGGATACGCAGTATTTT.

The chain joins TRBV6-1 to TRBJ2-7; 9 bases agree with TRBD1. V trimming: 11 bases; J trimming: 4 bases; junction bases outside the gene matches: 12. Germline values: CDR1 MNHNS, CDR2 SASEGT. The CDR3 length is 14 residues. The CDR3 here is CASYGQGLGYEQYF. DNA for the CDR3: TGTGCCTCATACGGACAGGGGCTAGGATACGAGCAGTACTTC.

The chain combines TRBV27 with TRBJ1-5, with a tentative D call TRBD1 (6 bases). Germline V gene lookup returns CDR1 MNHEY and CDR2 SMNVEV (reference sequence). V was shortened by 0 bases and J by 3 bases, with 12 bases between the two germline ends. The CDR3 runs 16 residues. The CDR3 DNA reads TGTGCCAGCAGTTTATCGCCACAGGGCTTCAATCAGCCCCAGCATTTT. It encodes CASSLSPQGFNQPQHF.

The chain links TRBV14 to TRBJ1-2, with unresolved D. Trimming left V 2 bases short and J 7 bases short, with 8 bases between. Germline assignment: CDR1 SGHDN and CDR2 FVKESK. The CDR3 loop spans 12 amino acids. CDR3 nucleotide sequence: TGTGCCAGCAGCCAAACTGACGGTGGCTACACCTTC. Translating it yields CASSQTDGGYTF.

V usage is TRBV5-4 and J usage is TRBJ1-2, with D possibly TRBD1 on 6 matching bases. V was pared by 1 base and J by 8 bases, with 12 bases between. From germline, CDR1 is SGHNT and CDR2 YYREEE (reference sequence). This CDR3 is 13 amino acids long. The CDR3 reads CASSLSGVEGYTF. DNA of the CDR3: TGTGCCAGCAGCTTGTCAGGGGTAGAAGGCTACACCTTC.

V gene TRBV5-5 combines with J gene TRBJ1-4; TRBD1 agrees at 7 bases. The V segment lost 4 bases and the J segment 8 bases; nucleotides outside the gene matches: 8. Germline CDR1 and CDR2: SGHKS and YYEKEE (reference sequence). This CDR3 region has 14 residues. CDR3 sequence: CASSALQGNEKLFF. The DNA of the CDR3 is TGTGCCAGCAGCGCGCTACAGGGGAACGAAAAACTGTTTTTT.

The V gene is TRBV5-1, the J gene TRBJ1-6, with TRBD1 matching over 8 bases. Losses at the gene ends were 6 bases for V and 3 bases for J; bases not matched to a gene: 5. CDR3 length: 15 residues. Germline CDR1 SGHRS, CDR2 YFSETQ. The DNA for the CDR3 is TGCGCCAGCACTCCCGGACAGGGCTATAATTCACCCCTCCACTTT. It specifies CASTPGQGYNSPLHF. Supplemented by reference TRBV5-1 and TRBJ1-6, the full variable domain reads KAGVTQTPRYLIKTRGQQVTLSCSPISGHRSVSWYQQTPGQGLQFLFEYFSETQRNKGNFPGRFSGRQFSNSRSEMNVSTLELGDSALYLCASTPGQGYNSPLHFGNGTRLTVT.

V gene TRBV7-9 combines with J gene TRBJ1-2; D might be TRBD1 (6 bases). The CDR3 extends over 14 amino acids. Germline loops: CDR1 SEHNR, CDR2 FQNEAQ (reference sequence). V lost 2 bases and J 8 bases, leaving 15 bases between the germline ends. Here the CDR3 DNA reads TGTGCCAGCAGCTTATACAGGGAGGATAGCGGCTACACCTTC. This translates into CASSLYREDSGYTF.

CDR3 DNA sequence: TGTGCCAGCAGCCTGGGACTAGCGGAGTTCACCGGGGAGCTGTTTTTT. Its protein is CASSLGLAEFTGELFF. This sequence joins TRBV7-9 and TRBJ2-2, with TRBD2 matching over 11 bases. V was clipped by 5 bases and J by 4 bases; unmatched bases: 6. The V gene's germline CDR1 is SEHNR and CDR2 FQNEAQ (reference sequence). This CDR3 is built from 16 residues.

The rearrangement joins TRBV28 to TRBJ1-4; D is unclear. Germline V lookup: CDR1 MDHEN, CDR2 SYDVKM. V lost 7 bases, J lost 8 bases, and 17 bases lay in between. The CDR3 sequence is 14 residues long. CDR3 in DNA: TGTGCCAGCACCCTGAGGTCGGGGAGGGAAAAACTGTTTTTT. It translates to CASTLRSGREKLFF. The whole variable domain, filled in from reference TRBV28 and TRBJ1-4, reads DVKVTQSSRYLVKRTGEKVFLECVQDMDHENMFWYRQDPGLGLRLIYFSYDVKMKEKGDIPEGYSVSREKKERFSLILESASTNQTSMYLCASTLRSGREKLFFGSGTQLSVL.

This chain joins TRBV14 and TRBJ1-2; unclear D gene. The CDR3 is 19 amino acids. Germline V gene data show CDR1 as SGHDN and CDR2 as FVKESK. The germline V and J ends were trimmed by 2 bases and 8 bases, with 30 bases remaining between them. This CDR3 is CASSQLGTPWTGSAGGYTF. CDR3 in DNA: TGTGCCAGCAGCCAATTGGGAACTCCTTGGACGGGGTCGGCGGGAGGCTACACCTTC.

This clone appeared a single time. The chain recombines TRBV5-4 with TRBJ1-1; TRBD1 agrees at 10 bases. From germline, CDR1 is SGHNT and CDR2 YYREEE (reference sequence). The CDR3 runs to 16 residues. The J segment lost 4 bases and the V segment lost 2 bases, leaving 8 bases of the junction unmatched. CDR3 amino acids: CASSFGTGVRGTEAFF. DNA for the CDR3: TGTGCCAGCAGCTTCGGGACAGGGGTTCGGGGCACTGAAGCTTTCTTT.

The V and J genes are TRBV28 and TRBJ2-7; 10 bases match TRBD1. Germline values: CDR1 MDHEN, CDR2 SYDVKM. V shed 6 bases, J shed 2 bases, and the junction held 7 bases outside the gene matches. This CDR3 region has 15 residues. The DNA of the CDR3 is TGTGCCAGCAGCAGGACAGGGGGAAAAACCTACGAGCAGTACTTC. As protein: CASSRTGGKTYEQYF.

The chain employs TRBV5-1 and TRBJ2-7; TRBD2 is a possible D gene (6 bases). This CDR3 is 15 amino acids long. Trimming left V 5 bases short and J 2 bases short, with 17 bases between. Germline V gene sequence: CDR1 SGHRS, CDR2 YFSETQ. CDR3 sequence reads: CASRAGLTLAYEQYF. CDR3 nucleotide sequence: TGCGCCAGCAGGGCGGGGTTGACATTAGCCTACGAGCAGTACTTC.

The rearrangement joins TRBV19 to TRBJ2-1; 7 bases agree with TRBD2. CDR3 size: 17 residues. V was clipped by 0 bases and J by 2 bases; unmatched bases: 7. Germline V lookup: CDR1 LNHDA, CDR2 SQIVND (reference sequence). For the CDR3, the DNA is TGTGCCAGTAGTATAGAAGGTAGCGGGCCCCCCTACAATGAGCAGTTCTTC. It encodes CASSIEGSGPPYNEQFF.

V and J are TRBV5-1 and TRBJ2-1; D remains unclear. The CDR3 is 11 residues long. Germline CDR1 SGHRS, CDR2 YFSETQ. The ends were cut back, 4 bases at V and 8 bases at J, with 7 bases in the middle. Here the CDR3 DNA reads TGCGCCAGCAGCCCGTCCTATGAGCAGTTCTTC. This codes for CASSPSYEQFF.

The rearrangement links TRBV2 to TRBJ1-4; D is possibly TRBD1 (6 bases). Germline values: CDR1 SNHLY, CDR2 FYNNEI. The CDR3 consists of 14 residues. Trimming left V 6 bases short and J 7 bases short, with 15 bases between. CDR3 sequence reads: CASSFFRGGEKLFF. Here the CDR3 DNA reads TGTGCCAGCAGCTTCTTCAGGGGCGGTGAAAAACTGTTTTTT.

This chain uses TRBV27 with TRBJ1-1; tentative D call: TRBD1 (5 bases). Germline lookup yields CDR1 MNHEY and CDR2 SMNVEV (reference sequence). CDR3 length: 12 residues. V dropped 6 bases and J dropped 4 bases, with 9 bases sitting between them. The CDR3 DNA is TGTGCCAGCAGACAAAGGGGCACTGAAGCTTTCTTT. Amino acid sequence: CASRQRGTEAFF.

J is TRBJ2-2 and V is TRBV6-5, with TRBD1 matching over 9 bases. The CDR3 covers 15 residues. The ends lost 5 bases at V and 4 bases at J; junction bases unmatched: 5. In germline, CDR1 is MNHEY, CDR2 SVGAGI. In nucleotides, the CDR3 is TGTGCCAGCAGTGGACAGGGGTTGGGCACCGGGGAGCTGTTTTTT. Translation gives CASSGQGLGTGELFF.

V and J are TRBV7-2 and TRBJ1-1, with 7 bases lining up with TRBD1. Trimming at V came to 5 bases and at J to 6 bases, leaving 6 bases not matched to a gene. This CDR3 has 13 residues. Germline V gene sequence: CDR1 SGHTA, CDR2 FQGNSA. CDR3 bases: TGTGCCAGCAGCCCAGGACAGGTTGCTGAAGCTTTCTTT. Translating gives CASSPGQVAEAFF. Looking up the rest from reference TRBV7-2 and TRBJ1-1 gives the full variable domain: GAGVSQSPSNKVTEKGKDVELRCDPISGHTALYWYRQSLGQGLEFLIYFQGNSAPDKSGLPSDRFSAERTGGSVSTLTIQRTQQEDSAVYLCASSPGQVAEAFFGQGTRLTVV.